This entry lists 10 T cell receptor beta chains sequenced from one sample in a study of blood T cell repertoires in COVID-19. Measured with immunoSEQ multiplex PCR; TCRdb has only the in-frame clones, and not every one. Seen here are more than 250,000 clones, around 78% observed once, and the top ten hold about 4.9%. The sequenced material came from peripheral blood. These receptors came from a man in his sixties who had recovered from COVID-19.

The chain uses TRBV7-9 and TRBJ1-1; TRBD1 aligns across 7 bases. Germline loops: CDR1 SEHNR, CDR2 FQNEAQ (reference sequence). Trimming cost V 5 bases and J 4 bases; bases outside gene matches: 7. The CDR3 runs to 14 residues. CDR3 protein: CASSVDRVGTEAFF. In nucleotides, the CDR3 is TGTGCCAGCAGCGTCGACAGGGTCGGCACTGAAGCTTTCTTT.

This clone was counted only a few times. The CDR3 DNA reads TGTGCCAGCAGCTCTTACAGGAGTGAGCAGTACTTC. It codes for CASSSYRSEQYF. The rearrangement uses TRBV5-4 and TRBJ2-7, with D possibly matching TRBD1 (5 bases). V lost 3 bases, J lost 7 bases, and 11 bases lay in between. Germline CDR1 SGHNT, CDR2 YYREEE (reference sequence). The CDR3 covers 12 residues. Based on the CDR3 plus reference TRBV5-4 and TRBJ2-7, the full variable domain is ETGVTQSPTHLIKTRGQQVTLRCSSQSGHNTVSWYQQALGQGPQFIFQYYREEENGRGNFPPRFSGLQFPNYSSELNVNALELDDSALYLCASSSYRSEQYFGPGTRLTVT.

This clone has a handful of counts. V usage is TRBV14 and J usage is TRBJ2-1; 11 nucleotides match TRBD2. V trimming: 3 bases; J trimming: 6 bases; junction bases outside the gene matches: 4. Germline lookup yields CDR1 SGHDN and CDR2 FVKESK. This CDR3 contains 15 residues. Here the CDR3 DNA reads TGTGCCAGCAGCCAGGGGGGACTAGCGGTCAATGAGCAGTTCTTC. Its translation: CASSQGGLAVNEQFF.

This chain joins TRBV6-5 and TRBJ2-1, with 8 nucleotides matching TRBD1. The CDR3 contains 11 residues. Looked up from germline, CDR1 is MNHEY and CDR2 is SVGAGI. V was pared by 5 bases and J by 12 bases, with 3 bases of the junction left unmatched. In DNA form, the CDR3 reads TGTGCCAGCAGTACGGGACAGGCGCAGTTCTTC. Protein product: CASSTGQAQFF.

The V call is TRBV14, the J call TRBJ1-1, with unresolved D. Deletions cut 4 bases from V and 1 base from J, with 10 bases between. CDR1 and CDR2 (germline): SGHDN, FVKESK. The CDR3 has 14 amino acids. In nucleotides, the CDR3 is TGTGCCAGCAGCCTAGGCCGGGGGAACACTGAAGCTTTCTTT. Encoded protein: CASSLGRGNTEAFF.

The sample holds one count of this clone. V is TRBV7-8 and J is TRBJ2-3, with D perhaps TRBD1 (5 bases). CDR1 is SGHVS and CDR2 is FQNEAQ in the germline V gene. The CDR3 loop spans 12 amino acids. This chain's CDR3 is CVAGPGTDTQYF. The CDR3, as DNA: TGTGTCGCAGGGCCAGGCACAGATACGCAGTATTTT.

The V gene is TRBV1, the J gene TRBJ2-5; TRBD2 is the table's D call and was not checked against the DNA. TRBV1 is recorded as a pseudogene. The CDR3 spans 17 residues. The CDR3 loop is CTSSPKNPFGIGETQYF. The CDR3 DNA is TGCACCAGCAGCCCCAAAAACCCTTTCGGGATTGGGGAGACCCAGTACTTC.

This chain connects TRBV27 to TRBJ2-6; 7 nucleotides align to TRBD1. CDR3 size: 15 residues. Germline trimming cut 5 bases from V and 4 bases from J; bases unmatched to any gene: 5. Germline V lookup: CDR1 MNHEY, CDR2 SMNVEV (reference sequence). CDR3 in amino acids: CASSLRGTGANVLTF. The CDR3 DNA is TGTGCCAGCAGTCTCAGGGGGACGGGGGCCAACGTCCTGACTTTC.

The CDR3 bases are TGCGCCAGCAGCCAAGGATTGAGGGTGGGACAGGGGGCGAACTATGGCTACACCTTC. This translates into CASSQGLRVGQGANYGYTF. The V call is TRBV4-1, the J call TRBJ1-2; 12 bases match TRBD1. From germline, CDR1 is MGHRA and CDR2 YSYEKL. Trimming at V came to 1 base and at J to 2 bases, leaving 11 bases not matched to a gene. This CDR3 has 19 amino acids.

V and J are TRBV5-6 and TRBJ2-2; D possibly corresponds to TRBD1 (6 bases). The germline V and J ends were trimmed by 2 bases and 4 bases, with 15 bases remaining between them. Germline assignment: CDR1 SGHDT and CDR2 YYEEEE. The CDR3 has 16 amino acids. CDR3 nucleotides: TGTGCCAGCAGCTTCCCTACAGGGTGGGGCACCGGGGAGCTGTTTTTT. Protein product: CASSFPTGWGTGELFF.